Reported below is one T cell receptor (beta chain). Locally advanced or metastatic urothelial carcinoma was present in patients. Every patient provided from 1 to 8 samples, collected pretreatment and on-treatment. Spiked synthetic TCR analogs estimated absolute template abundance per PCR. Clones were read by immunoSEQ multiplex PCR, and TCRdb kept only the in-frame ones, dropping some. Among about 26,000 clones listed, 75% to 90% were seen once. Trimming at V came to 7 bases and at J to 3 bases, leaving 9 bases not matched to a gene. The CDR3 is 15 residues long. Germline-derived CDR1 and CDR2 are MNHNY and SVGAGI (reference sequence). The data belong to a study of PD-L1 blockade in urothelial cancer. As for the study in general: Blood was evaluated 3 weeks (second dose) and 6 weeks after therapy began.

The source material was PBMCs, sampled around atezolizumab (anti-PD-L1) treatment. The origin of this receptor is a man aged 60 to 69 with urothelial cancer. The chain couples TRBV6-6 to TRBJ1-5, with TRBD1 matching over 7 bases. The CDR3 coding sequence is TGTGCCAGCAAATTCGACAGGGAAAACAATCAGCCCCAGCATTTT. Its translation: CASKFDRENNQPQHF.